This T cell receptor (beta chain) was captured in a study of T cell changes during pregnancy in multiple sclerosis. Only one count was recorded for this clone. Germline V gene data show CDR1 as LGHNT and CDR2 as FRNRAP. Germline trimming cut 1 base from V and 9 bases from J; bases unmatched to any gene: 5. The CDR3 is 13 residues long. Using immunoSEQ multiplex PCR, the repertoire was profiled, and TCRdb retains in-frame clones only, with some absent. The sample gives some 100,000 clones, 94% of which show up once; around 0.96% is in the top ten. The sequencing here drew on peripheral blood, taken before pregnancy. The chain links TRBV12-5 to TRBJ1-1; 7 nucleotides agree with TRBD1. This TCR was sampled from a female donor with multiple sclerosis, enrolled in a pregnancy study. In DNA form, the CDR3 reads TGTGCTAGTGGTTTGGGGGGGGACAGAAAAGCTTTCTTT. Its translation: CASGLGGDRKAFF. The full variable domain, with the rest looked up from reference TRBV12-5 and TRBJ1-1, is DARVTQTPRHKVTEMGQEVTMRCQPILGHNTVFWYRQTMMQGLELLAYFRNRAPLDDSGMPKDRFSAEMPDATLATLKIQPSEPRDSAVYFCASGLGGDRKAFFGQGTRLTVV.